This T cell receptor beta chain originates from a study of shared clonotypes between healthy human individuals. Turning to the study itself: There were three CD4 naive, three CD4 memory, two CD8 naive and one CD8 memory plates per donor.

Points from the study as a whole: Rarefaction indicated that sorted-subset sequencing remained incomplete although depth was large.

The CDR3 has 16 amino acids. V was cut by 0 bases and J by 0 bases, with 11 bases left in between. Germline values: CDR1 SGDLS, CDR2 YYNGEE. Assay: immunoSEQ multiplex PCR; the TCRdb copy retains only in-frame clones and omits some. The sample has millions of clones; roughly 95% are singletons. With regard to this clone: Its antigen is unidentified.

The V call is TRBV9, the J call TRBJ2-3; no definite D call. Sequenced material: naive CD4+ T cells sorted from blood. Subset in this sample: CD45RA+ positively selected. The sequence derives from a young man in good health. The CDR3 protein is CASSVGLLTSTDTQYF. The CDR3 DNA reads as TGTGCCAGCAGCGTAGGCCTGCTTACTAGCACAGATACGCAGTATTTT.